Following are 2 T cell receptor beta chains from one sample sequenced in a study of cytomegalovirus exposure and HLA in healthy donors (dated by TCRdb to 2016 to 2017). The library was obtained by the immunoSEQ multiplex PCR assay. For the multiplex PCR, a mixture combining 60 forward primers for TCR Vbeta segments and 13 reverse primers for TCR Jbeta segments was used. Drawn from immuneACCESS, this table holds only the in-frame rearrangements with V and J called that TCRdb kept. Clones are partly lost; checked studies trace under half to an unresolved V gene and leave the rest unexplained. The sample profile shows about 130,000 clones; about a sixth of them were found once. The top ten clonotypes cover less than 3.5% of the sample. The sample comprised PBMCs. All receptors derive from a female donor in good health and CMV-seropositive.

This rearrangement joins TRBV5-4 to TRBJ2-3; 14 nucleotides match TRBD2. J gave up 0 bases and V 4 bases, and 4 bases lay outside the gene matches. Per the germline V gene, CDR1 is SGHNT and CDR2 is YYREEE (reference sequence). This CDR3 is built from 17 residues. The CDR3 loop reads CASSNRLAGGSTDTQYF. CDR3 nucleotide sequence: TGTGCCAGCAGCAATAGACTAGCGGGAGGGAGCACAGATACGCAGTATTTT.

This clone was recorded only once. One end of the junction fails to match germline, which may point to a read error. Additional DNA sequences in this sample encode the identical CDR3. The genes are TRBV28 and TRBJ1-1; tentative D call: TRBD1 (6 bases). This CDR3 is built from 12 residues. Per germline, CDR1 MDHEN and CDR2 SYDVKM. The CDR3: CASSLMTGEAFF. Written as DNA, the CDR3 is TGTGCAAGCAGTTTGATGACAGGAGAAGCTTTCTTT.